These T cell receptor beta chains were read from a single sample in a study of radiation and T cells in renal cell carcinoma. Libraries were prepared by immunoSEQ multiplex PCR; TCRdb keeps only in-frame clonotypes and omits some of them. There are 90,000 to 95,000 clones in the sample; 82% occur only once, and less than 7% lies in the top ten. Sample: blood, taken from a patient whose treatment included radiotherapy and nephrectomy. These receptor sequences come from a man in his sixties with renal cell carcinoma. Both conserved end residues are part of each CDR3. A D gene is named only where the DNA matches it firmly. Not all rows give a size; the values are once, few, many and, for expanded clones, a class.

V gene	J gene	D gene	clone size	CDR3 DNA	CDR3 protein
TRBV4-2	TRBJ2-7	NA	medium-sized	TGTGCCAGCAGCCAGGAGGACTCGAGCTTCTACGAGCAGTACTTC	CASSQEDSSFYEQYF
TRBV5-1	TRBJ1-5	TRBD1	once	TGCGCCAGCAGCTGGGACAGATATGGAGGCAATCAGCCCCAGCATTTT	CASSWDRYGGNQPQHF
TRBV6-1	TRBJ1-2	NA	NA	TGTGCCAGCAGCCACACCAGGTTCTCTAACTATGGCTACACCTTC	CASSHTRFSNYGYTF
TRBV28	TRBJ2-3	TRBD2	few	TGTGCCAGCAGTTTCGGCGGCGGGAGAACAGATACGCAGTATTTT	CASSFGGGRTDTQYF
TRBV9	TRBJ2-1	NA	few	TGTGCCAGCAGCGCTCCCGGGACGGGGCCTAATGAGCAGTTCTTC	CASSAPGTGPNEQFF
TRBV7-6	TRBJ2-7	NA	NA	TGTGCCAGCAGCTTAGACGGCGAGACGGATTACCAGCAGTACTTC	CASSLDGETDYQQYF
TRBV19	TRBJ2-1	TRBD1	once	TGTGCCAGTAGATCAGGGGGCTCAGCGCAGTTCTTC	CASRSGGSAQFF
TRBV4-2	TRBJ2-7	NA	once	TGTGCCAGCAGCCAAGGGACCCGGCAGCGGACCTACTACGAGCAGTACTTC	CASSQGTRQRTYYEQYF
TRBV5-4	TRBJ2-1	NA	NA	TGTGCCAGCAGCTTGTTTGGACAATTCCTGTTCTTC	CASSLFGQFLFF
TRBV6-5	TRBJ2-7	NA	NA	TGTGCCAGCAGTTACTCGCACGACAGCTCCTACGAGCAGTACTTC	CASSYSHDSSYEQYF
TRBV7-8	TRBJ1-1	NA	NA	TGTGCCAGCAGCTTAGGAGACAGGAACACTGAAGCTTTCTTT	CASSLGDRNTEAFF
TRBV30	TRBJ2-2	TRBD2	NA	TGTGCCTGGGGTAGCGGGAGGGCCGGGGAGCTGTTTTTT	CAWGSGRAGELFF
TRBV19	TRBJ2-5	NA	NA	TGTGCCAGTATGGGCACTCTCGGAATAGGGACCCAGTACTTC	CASMGTLGIGTQYF